Listed below are T cell receptor beta chains from one sample, sequenced in a study of control samples from healthy donors and cancer patients. Libraries were prepared by immunoSEQ multiplex PCR; TCRdb keeps only in-frame clonotypes and omits some of them. The sample records fewer than 200,000 clones, around 94% being singletons. Material: PBMCs. The receptors originated from a man aged 55 to 70 with colorectal cancer. Each CDR3 is given with its conserved first and last residue. Each record gives: J gene, D gene, V gene, CDR3 length, clone size, CDR3 protein. The D gene is left open where the match is weak. The size entry is marked missing in some rows and otherwise reads once, few, many or a size class.

J gene: TRBJ1-1; D gene: -; V gene: TRBV5-1; CDR3 length: 17; clone size: -; CDR3 protein: CASSLTGHLISNTEAFF
J gene: TRBJ1-1; D gene: -; V gene: TRBV6-4; CDR3 length: 13; clone size: -; CDR3 protein: CASSDRSGTEAFF
J gene: TRBJ2-2; D gene: TRBD1; V gene: TRBV24-1; CDR3 length: 15; clone size: -; CDR3 protein: CATSLTGGSTGELFF
J gene: TRBJ2-5; D gene: -; V gene: TRBV9; CDR3 length: 14; clone size: once; CDR3 protein: CASSVALGTETQYF
J gene: TRBJ1-2; D gene: TRBD1; V gene: TRBV29-1; CDR3 length: 12; clone size: -; CDR3 protein: CSVRQGNYGYTF
J gene: TRBJ1-1; D gene: TRBD1; V gene: TRBV6-6; CDR3 length: 13; clone size: -; CDR3 protein: CASSPTGGTEAFF
J gene: TRBJ1-1; D gene: -; V gene: TRBV6-2/TRBV6-3; CDR3 length: 14; clone size: -; CDR3 protein: CASSYDWSIRGAFF
J gene: TRBJ2-2; D gene: TRBD2; V gene: TRBV7-9; CDR3 length: 17; clone size: -; CDR3 protein: CASSPELAGRYTGELFF
J gene: TRBJ1-3; D gene: -; V gene: TRBV4-1; CDR3 length: 16; clone size: -; CDR3 protein: CASSQAGGPSGNTIYF
J gene: TRBJ2-7; D gene: -; V gene: TRBV10-3; CDR3 length: 13; clone size: -; CDR3 protein: CAIGPTDEYEQYF
J gene: TRBJ1-6; D gene: -; V gene: TRBV13; CDR3 length: 14; clone size: -; CDR3 protein: CASSLGGRDSPLHF
J gene: TRBJ2-3; D gene: -; V gene: TRBV19; CDR3 length: 14; clone size: -; CDR3 protein: CASSMTGPPDTQYF
J gene: TRBJ2-7; D gene: -; V gene: TRBV19; CDR3 length: 13; clone size: -; CDR3 protein: CASRPGQAYEQYF
J gene: TRBJ1-6; D gene: -; V gene: TRBV5-1; CDR3 length: 13; clone size: -; CDR3 protein: CASTSTGNSPLHF
J gene: TRBJ1-4; D gene: -; V gene: TRBV2; CDR3 length: 14; clone size: -; CDR3 protein: CASLVAETNEKLFF
J gene: TRBJ2-7; D gene: -; V gene: TRBV6-5; CDR3 length: 14; clone size: -; CDR3 protein: CASSLPGLRNEQYF
J gene: TRBJ2-7; D gene: -; V gene: TRBV27; CDR3 length: 13; clone size: -; CDR3 protein: CASSLSLSYEQYF
J gene: TRBJ1-5; D gene: -; V gene: TRBV5-1; CDR3 length: 15; clone size: -; CDR3 protein: CASSLVGSSNQPQHF
J gene: TRBJ2-4; D gene: -; V gene: TRBV3-1/TRBV3-2; CDR3 length: 16; clone size: -; CDR3 protein: CASSLGGVWAKNIQYF
J gene: TRBJ1-1; D gene: -; V gene: TRBV4-3; CDR3 length: 15; clone size: few; CDR3 protein: CASSQDLTRATEAFF
J gene: TRBJ2-7; D gene: -; V gene: TRBV5-5; CDR3 length: 15; clone size: -; CDR3 protein: CASSPGRPALLEQYF
J gene: TRBJ2-1; D gene: -; V gene: TRBV19; CDR3 length: 13; clone size: -; CDR3 protein: CASSNSIYNEQFF
J gene: TRBJ2-2; D gene: -; V gene: TRBV3-1/TRBV3-2; CDR3 length: 14; clone size: -; CDR3 protein: CASSQEEWGGELFF
J gene: TRBJ2-7; D gene: TRBD1; V gene: TRBV4-3; CDR3 length: 15; clone size: -; CDR3 protein: CASSPKGTGLHEQYF
J gene: TRBJ2-7; D gene: TRBD1; V gene: TRBV15; CDR3 length: 15; clone size: -; CDR3 protein: CATSRGRDRTYEQYF
J gene: TRBJ1-1; D gene: -; V gene: TRBV6-5; CDR3 length: 12; clone size: -; CDR3 protein: CASNSQNTEAFF
J gene: TRBJ2-3; D gene: TRBD1; V gene: TRBV29-1; CDR3 length: 14; clone size: once; CDR3 protein: CSVETGDRTDTQYF
J gene: TRBJ1-6; D gene: TRBD1; V gene: TRBV6-5; CDR3 length: 14; clone size: -; CDR3 protein: CASNYNRGNSPLHF
J gene: TRBJ2-3; D gene: -; V gene: TRBV3-1/TRBV3-2; CDR3 length: 15; clone size: -; CDR3 protein: CASSQASDTTDTQYF
J gene: TRBJ1-5; D gene: -; V gene: TRBV24-1; CDR3 length: 15; clone size: -; CDR3 protein: CATVARGQNYQPQHF
J gene: TRBJ1-2; D gene: TRBD1; V gene: TRBV3-1/TRBV3-2; CDR3 length: 14; clone size: -; CDR3 protein: CASSPTGEGYGYTF
J gene: TRBJ1-1; D gene: -; V gene: TRBV12-3/TRBV12-4; CDR3 length: 13; clone size: -; CDR3 protein: CASSHRAPFSAFF
J gene: TRBJ1-4; D gene: TRBD1; V gene: TRBV6-5; CDR3 length: 14; clone size: -; CDR3 protein: CASGRYRGDEKLFF
J gene: TRBJ1-5; D gene: TRBD1; V gene: TRBV2; CDR3 length: 16; clone size: -; CDR3 protein: CASSLDRGLSNQPQHF
J gene: TRBJ1-5; D gene: TRBD1; V gene: TRBV6-6; CDR3 length: 14; clone size: -; CDR3 protein: CASRMTGINQPQHF
J gene: TRBJ1-2; D gene: -; V gene: TRBV3-1/TRBV3-2; CDR3 length: 15; clone size: -; CDR3 protein: CASSQDWYEMGGYTF
J gene: TRBJ2-1; D gene: TRBD1; V gene: TRBV5-1; CDR3 length: 16; clone size: -; CDR3 protein: CASSLGGTGGRNEQFF
J gene: TRBJ1-2; D gene: -; V gene: TRBV19; CDR3 length: 12; clone size: -; CDR3 protein: CACGPRRGGYTF
J gene: TRBJ2-3; D gene: TRBD2; V gene: TRBV5-4; CDR3 length: 15; clone size: once; CDR3 protein: CASSLASGGVDTQYF
J gene: TRBJ2-1; D gene: TRBD2; V gene: TRBV28; CDR3 length: 15; clone size: -; CDR3 protein: CASSLGGSNYNEQFF
J gene: TRBJ2-3; D gene: TRBD2; V gene: TRBV27; CDR3 length: 13; clone size: -; CDR3 protein: CASSLGRGDTQYF
J gene: TRBJ1-5; D gene: TRBD1; V gene: TRBV4-1; CDR3 length: 16; clone size: -; CDR3 protein: CASSQDPGQGVQPQHF
J gene: TRBJ2-4; D gene: -; V gene: TRBV3-1/TRBV3-2; CDR3 length: 15; clone size: -; CDR3 protein: CASSGSGLDGNIQYF
J gene: TRBJ2-3; D gene: TRBD1; V gene: TRBV18; CDR3 length: 16; clone size: -; CDR3 protein: CASSPLTGVGADTQYF
J gene: TRBJ1-1; D gene: -; V gene: TRBV6-5; CDR3 length: 12; clone size: -; CDR3 protein: CASRIPPLEAFF
J gene: TRBJ1-2; D gene: -; V gene: TRBV7-6; CDR3 length: 14; clone size: -; CDR3 protein: CASSLGGQPYGYTF
J gene: TRBJ1-1; D gene: TRBD1; V gene: TRBV10-2; CDR3 length: 14; clone size: -; CDR3 protein: CASNRQGGSTEAFF
J gene: TRBJ1-1; D gene: -; V gene: TRBV6-2/TRBV6-3; CDR3 length: 15; clone size: once; CDR3 protein: CASSYSRRSNTEAFF
J gene: TRBJ2-2; D gene: -; V gene: TRBV7-9; CDR3 length: 15; clone size: -; CDR3 protein: CASSLPTQATGELFF
J gene: TRBJ1-6; D gene: -; V gene: TRBV4-1; CDR3 length: 20; clone size: once; CDR3 protein: CASSHVLGGGRGPGNSPLHF
J gene: TRBJ1-6; D gene: -; V gene: TRBV7-6; CDR3 length: 12; clone size: -; CDR3 protein: CASSLYNSPLHF
J gene: TRBJ2-1; D gene: TRBD2; V gene: TRBV30; CDR3 length: 15; clone size: -; CDR3 protein: CAWSFSGGSYNEQFF
J gene: TRBJ2-5; D gene: -; V gene: TRBV18; CDR3 length: 19; clone size: -; CDR3 protein: CASSPRDNSQQGAQETQYF
J gene: TRBJ2-4; D gene: TRBD1; V gene: TRBV7-9; CDR3 length: 14; clone size: -; CDR3 protein: CASSATGAEGIQYF
J gene: TRBJ2-1; D gene: TRBD1; V gene: TRBV6-4; CDR3 length: 13; clone size: -; CDR3 protein: CASRRDSDNEQFF